This T cell receptor (beta chain) is from a study of OX40 agonist ivuxolimab in advanced cancers. The CDR3 runs 13 residues. Trimming removed 7 bases at V and 1 base at J, with 10 bases between. Germline-derived CDR1 and CDR2 are MNHNY and SVGAGI (reference sequence). Generated by immunoSEQ multiplex PCR, the TCRdb table keeps only in-frame clones and is missing some. Of over 55,000 clones in the sample, about nine tenths were seen once. The gene calls are TRBV6-6 and TRBJ2-5; D call uncertain. The TCR originated in an adult with an advanced solid tumor such as melanoma, head and neck, liver or kidney cancer. Sequences were derived from CD4+ or CD8+ T cells sorted from blood, sampled in a trial of the OX40 agonist ivuxolimab. The CDR3 loop reads CASKESSQETQYF. The CDR3 DNA reads as TGTGCCAGCAAAGAAAGTTCCCAAGAGACCCAGTACTTC.